The 21 T cell receptor beta chains reported below all come from one sample, sequenced in a study of post-analysis software for immune sequencing data. These receptors are not linked to any known antigen. Whole-study findings and limits: The study found TRBV5-6, TRBV5-1 and TRBV20-1 among about five TRBV segments more frequent in patients than controls.

Included in the TCR beta cDNA libraries were unique molecular identifiers. In TCRdb, the PCR reads were re-called with MiXCR into one record per CDR3 protein. The table lists about 560,000 distinct CDR3 sequences, 44% of them singletons. Sequenced: blood. These TCRs come from a girl under 18 with multiple sclerosis.

This sequence joins TRBV12-3 or TRBV12-4 and TRBJ2-7; a weak D match, TRBD1 (5 bases). Trimming left V 5 bases short and J 3 bases short, with 11 bases between. The CDR3 has 13 residues. The CDR3 DNA reads as TGTGCCAGCAGTCGCCCCCAGGGCTACGAGCAGTACTTC. Translated, it gives CASSRPQGYEQYF.

This sequence joins TRBV12-3 or TRBV12-4 and TRBJ1-2; 10 positions match TRBD1. V dropped 3 bases and J dropped 8; count of bases not matched to a gene: 6. The CDR3 is 14 amino acids. The CDR3 DNA is TGTGCCAGCAGTTTCGGGACAGGGGAGGGCGGCTACACCTTC. Its protein product is CASSFGTGEGGYTF.

The J gene is TRBJ1-4, the V gene TRBV10-3, with D unresolved. The V end lost 2 bases, the J end lost 2 bases, and 6 bases lay between the germline ends. The CDR3 spans 14 residues. CDR1 is ENHRY, CDR2 SYGVKD, per germline. The CDR3: CAISETATNEKLFF. The CDR3 DNA reads TGTGCCATCAGTGAGACCGCGACTAATGAAAAACTGTTTTTT.

A few counts support this clonotype. V and J are TRBV4-2 and TRBJ2-5; D may correspond to TRBD1 or TRBD2 (6 bases each). The germline V and J ends were trimmed by 0 bases and 5 bases, with 13 bases remaining between them. CDR1 and CDR2 (germline): LGHNA, YNFKEQ. The length of the CDR3 is 15 residues. The CDR3 sequence: CASSQDREGGETQYF. The CDR3 DNA follows: TGTGCCAGCAGCCAAGATAGAGAGGGGGGTGAGACCCAGTACTTC.

This clonotype turned up a few times. The chain carries TRBV12-3 or TRBV12-4 and TRBJ2-3; perhaps TRBD2 as D (6 bases). This CDR3 comprises 15 residues. V lost 7 bases and J lost 3, with 17 bases in between. For the CDR3, the DNA is TGTGCCAGCAACCTACCAGGGAGGAGGACAGATACGCAGTATTTT. Its protein product is CASNLPGRRTDTQYF.

This chain links TRBV29-1 with TRBJ2-7, with 7 nucleotides matching TRBD1. Matching the DNA end better, TRBJ2-5 makes the J call doubtful. Germline CDR1 is SQVTM and CDR2 is ANQGSEA. CDR3 length: 14 residues. The DNA of the CDR3 is TGCAGCGTAGTCCGGGACAGCTTACAAGAGACCCAGTACTTC. Protein product: CSVVRDSLQETQYF.

This clonotype showed up just a few times. J is TRBJ2-6 and V is TRBV21-1; TRBD1, as called in the table, went unchecked against the DNA. TRBV21-1 counts as a pseudogene. The CDR3 is made up of 15 amino acids. The CDR3 spells CASSPRGLGANVLTF. Here the CDR3 DNA reads TGTGCCAGCAGCCCGAGGGGGTTGGGGGCCAACGTCCTGACTTTC.

This rearrangement joins TRBV13 to TRBJ1-1, with a tentative D call TRBD1 (6 bases). V lost 0 bases to trimming and J lost 4 bases, with 12 bases between them. The CDR3 is made up of 15 amino acids. CDR1 is PRHDT and CDR2 is FYEKMQ in the germline V gene (reference sequence). The CDR3 coding sequence is TGTGCCAGCAGCTTAGGCCAAGGGGGTAGCACTGAAGCTTTCTTT. Amino acid sequence: CASSLGQGGSTEAFF.

This rearrangement joins TRBV2 to TRBJ1-3, with 7 positions matching TRBD1. In germline, CDR1 is SNHLY, CDR2 FYNNEI. CDR3 length equals 15 residues. The junction had 8 bases not matched to a gene; V was cut back by 5 bases and J by 4 bases. Written as DNA, the CDR3 is TGTGCCAGCAGTTCCTCGACAGGGCGGGGAAACACCATATATTTT. It codes for CASSSSTGRGNTIYF. Supplemented by reference TRBV2 and TRBJ1-3, the full variable domain reads EPEVTQTPSHQVTQMGQEVILRCVPISNHLYFYWYRQILGQKVEFLVSFYNNEISEKSEIFDDQFSVERPDGSNFTLKIRSTKLEDSAMYFCASSSSTGRGNTIYFGEGSWLTVV.

This chain uses TRBV12-3 or TRBV12-4 with TRBJ2-1; 7 bases agree with TRBD2. The J segment lost 0 bases and the V segment lost 4 bases, leaving 3 bases of the junction unmatched. The CDR3 runs 15 residues. The CDR3 here is CASSSSGPSYNEQFF. The CDR3 DNA sequence: TGTGCCAGCAGTTCTAGCGGACCCTCCTACAATGAGCAGTTCTTC.

The gene calls are TRBV4-1 and TRBJ2-7; a weak D match, TRBD1 (5 bases). Trimming took off 0 bases at V and 0 bases at J, with 12 bases between the two ends. Per germline, CDR1 MGHRA and CDR2 YSYEKL. The CDR3 runs to 16 residues. The CDR3 DNA reads as TGCGCCAGCAGCCAAGAGTGGGGCTTCACCTCCTACGAGCAGTACTTC. Translating it yields CASSQEWGFTSYEQYF.

V is TRBV20-1 and J is TRBJ2-3; 8 bases fit TRBD2. Germline loops: CDR1 DFQATT, CDR2 SNEGSKA (reference sequence). This CDR3 is 15 amino acids long. V lost 6 bases and J lost 4; bases outside the gene matches: 12. CDR3 nucleotides: TGCAGTGCCATCCCCGGAGCGGGAGCGGCAGATACGCAGTATTTT. Translation gives CSAIPGAGAADTQYF.

There are a few counts of this clonotype. This sequence joins TRBV29-1 and TRBJ2-3, with D unclear. CDR1 is SQVTM and CDR2 is ANQGSEA in the germline V gene. The V and J ends lost 3 bases and 6 bases respectively, with 4 bases between them. CDR3 length: 10 amino acids. CDR3 coding DNA: TGCAGCGTTGAGGACGATACGCAGTATTTT. This sequence encodes CSVEDDTQYF.

This clonotype was recorded a few times. The chain employs TRBV4-1 and TRBJ1-5, with 9 bases matching TRBD1. The CDR3 consists of 13 residues. V lost 4 bases to trimming and J lost 6 bases; unmatched junction nucleotides: 1. In germline, CDR1 is MGHRA, CDR2 YSYEKL. CDR3 sequence reads: CASSRTGAQPQHF. Here the CDR3 DNA reads TGCGCCAGCAGCCGGACAGGGGCTCAGCCCCAGCATTTT.

This chain links TRBV6-4 with TRBJ1-1; no clear D gene. Germline V gives CDR1 MRHNA, CDR2 SNTAGT. The CDR3 loop spans 13 amino acids. V lost 4 bases to trimming and J lost 4 bases, with 10 bases between them. CDR3 protein: CASSGTEGTEAFF. The CDR3 DNA is TGTGCCAGCAGTGGCACAGAAGGCACTGAAGCTTTCTTT.

V and J are TRBV20-1 and TRBJ1-2; D is possibly TRBD1 (5 bases). V dropped 7 bases and J dropped 4 bases, with 13 bases sitting between them. Germline CDR1 is DFQATT and CDR2 is SNEGSKA (reference sequence). The CDR3 is 12 residues long. The CDR3 region is CSVRTYTYGYTF. The CDR3 nucleotides are TGCAGTGTCCGGACATACACCTATGGCTACACCTTC.

V is TRBV24-1 and J is TRBJ2-1; TRBD1 agrees at 7 bases. J was trimmed by 7 bases and V by 8 bases; bases with no gene match: 7. The CDR3 runs to 13 residues. Germline values: CDR1 KGHDR, CDR2 SFDVKD. In DNA, the CDR3 is TGTGCCACCAAATCGACAGGGACAAATGAGCAGTTCTTC. Translating gives CATKSTGTNEQFF.

This chain connects TRBV12-3 or TRBV12-4 to TRBJ2-1, with TRBD1 matching over 10 bases. The CDR3 length is 15 residues. The V segment lost 4 bases and the J segment 3 bases; nucleotides outside the gene matches: 3. CDR3 residues: CASSSRDRGYNEQFF. DNA of the CDR3: TGTGCCAGCAGTTCGCGGGACAGGGGCTACAATGAGCAGTTCTTC.

V gene TRBV20-1 combines with J gene TRBJ2-7, with 8 bases fitting TRBD2. In germline, CDR1 is DFQATT, CDR2 SNEGSKA (reference sequence). V lost 1 base to trimming and J lost 2 bases; unmatched junction nucleotides: 4. The CDR3 has 14 residues. Written as DNA, the CDR3 is TGCAGTGCTAGAGCCGACGGGGGGGCCTACGAGCAGTACTTC. Amino acid sequence: CSARADGGAYEQYF.

The V gene is TRBV7-9, the J gene TRBJ2-5, with 8 bases matching TRBD2. J lost 1 base, V lost 3 bases, and 4 bases had no gene match. CDR3 size: 15 residues. CDR1 and CDR2 (germline): SEHNR, FQNEAQ (reference sequence). CDR3 nucleotides: TGTGCCAGCAGCTTTACTAGCGGAGCCCAAGAGACCCAGTACTTC. This gives the protein CASSFTSGAQETQYF.

V and J are TRBV7-3 and TRBJ1-1; D is possibly TRBD1 (5 bases). The ends were cut back, 0 bases at V and 1 base at J, with 9 bases in the middle. The CDR3 extends over 15 amino acids. Germline values: CDR1 SGHTA, CDR2 FQGTGA. CDR3 DNA: TGTGCCAGCAGCTTAACCCCGGGACGGAACACTGAAGCTTTCTTT. This encodes CASSLTPGRNTEAFF. The full variable domain, with the rest looked up from reference TRBV7-3 and TRBJ1-1, is GAGVSQTPSNKVTEKGKYVELRCDPISGHTALYWYRQSLGQGPEFLIYFQGTGAADDSGLPNDRFFAVRPEGSVSTLKIQRTERGDSAVYLCASSLTPGRNTEAFFGQGTRLTVV.